This passage covers 24 T cell receptor beta chains from one sample sequenced in a study of blood T cell repertoires in COVID-19. Clones were sequenced by immunoSEQ multiplex PCR, and TCRdb holds only the in-frame ones, with some missing. Of under 100,000 clones listed, about nine tenths are singletons. The sequencing sample was made of peripheral blood. The receptors were gathered from a woman between 70 and 85 years old with acute or convalescent COVID-19.

The V call is TRBV2, the J call TRBJ1-2; TRBD1 aligns across 7 bases. The CDR3 loop spans 14 amino acids. Germline V gene data show CDR1 as SNHLY and CDR2 as FYNNEI. Trimming at V came to 5 bases and at J to 4 bases, leaving 7 bases not matched to a gene. Here the CDR3 DNA reads TGTGCCAGCAGTACCACAGGGGCGGGCTATGGCTACACCTTC. The encoded protein is CASSTTGAGYGYTF.

The chain uses TRBV2 and TRBJ1-5, with D possibly being TRBD1 (5 bases). The CDR3 consists of 15 residues. Trimming cost V 1 base and J 2 bases, with 9 bases left between them. Germline CDR1 is SNHLY and CDR2 is FYNNEI. CDR3 nucleotide sequence: TGTGCCAGCAGTGAAGAAGGCAGGGGCAATCAGCCCCAGCATTTT. This translates into CASSEEGRGNQPQHF.

This clone was picked up a small number of times. This rearrangement joins TRBV21-1 to TRBJ2-7; no DNA check was done on the table's D call, TRBD2. TRBV21-1 is a pseudogene segment. This CDR3 has 15 residues. The CDR3 DNA sequence: TGTGCCAGCAGCGAGGAGAGTGAGGGAACCTACGAGCAGTACTTC. This translates into CASSEESEGTYEQYF.

This clone was seen a single time. V is TRBV15 and J is TRBJ1-1; D is ambiguous. Germline V CDR1 and CDR2: LNHNV, YYDKDF (reference sequence). The CDR3 loop spans 13 amino acids. Trimming took 0 bases from V and 5 from J, leaving 7 bases between them. CDR3 sequence: CATSRERRTEAFF. For the CDR3, the DNA is TGTGCCACCAGCAGAGAGAGGCGGACTGAAGCTTTCTTT.

The J gene is TRBJ2-6, the V gene TRBV4-2, with D possibly being TRBD1 (5 bases). There are 18 residues in the CDR3. Trimming pared 1 base from V and 1 base from J, leaving 14 bases between. Germline CDR1 and CDR2: LGHNA and YNFKEQ. The CDR3: CASSQGVRAYSGANVLTF. For the CDR3, the DNA is TGTGCCAGCAGCCAAGGCGTCAGGGCATATTCTGGGGCCAACGTCCTGACTTTC.

This clone has only a few counts. The genes are TRBV19 and TRBJ1-1, with TRBD1 as a possible D gene (6 bases). V was trimmed by 7 bases and J by 4 bases, leaving 19 bases between them. Germline values: CDR1 LNHDA, CDR2 SQIVND (reference sequence). This CDR3 contains 15 residues. The CDR3: CASKSLAGVSTEAFF. CDR3 DNA sequence: TGTGCCAGTAAATCTTTGGCAGGGGTAAGCACTGAAGCTTTCTTT.

The chain couples TRBV24-1 to TRBJ1-2; 10 nucleotides agree with TRBD1. CDR3 length equals 14 residues. V lost 3 bases and J lost 8; bases outside the gene matches: 5. Germline V CDR1 and CDR2: KGHDR, SFDVKD. CDR3 nucleotides: TGTGCCACCAGTGATGCGGGACAGGGGCGAGGCTACACCTTC. Translating gives CATSDAGQGRGYTF.

In its sample, this clone was seen a few times. V and J are TRBV29-1 and TRBJ1-5, with D tentatively TRBD1 (5 bases). The germline gives CDR1 SQVTM, CDR2 ANQGSEA. The V gene lost 6 bases and the J gene lost 5 bases, with 11 bases spanning the gap. This CDR3 has 12 residues. This CDR3 reads CSVRGSDQPQHF. CDR3 bases: TGCAGCGTAAGGGGAAGCGATCAGCCCCAGCATTTT.

The V and J genes are TRBV3-1 (or the pseudogene TRBV3-2) and TRBJ2-1, with 9 positions matching TRBD2. Germline loops: CDR1 LGHDT, CDR2 YNNKEL (reference sequence). The V segment lost 0 bases and the J segment 4 bases; nucleotides outside the gene matches: 7. The CDR3 is 17 amino acids. In DNA, the CDR3 is TGTGCCAGCAGCCAAGATACGCCTAGCGGGGTTTACAATGAGCAGTTCTTC. Protein sequence: CASSQDTPSGVYNEQFF.

The CDR3 region is CASGLAGIGGEQFF. CDR3 DNA sequence: TGCGCCAGCGGACTAGCGGGAATAGGAGGGGAGCAGTTCTTC. The chain has TRBV5-1 and TRBJ2-1; 12 bases match TRBD2. CDR3 length: 14 amino acids. Germline trimming cut 7 bases from V and 10 bases from J; bases unmatched to any gene: 9. Germline lookup yields CDR1 SGHRS and CDR2 YFSETQ.

This chain uses TRBV11-2 with TRBJ2-7; TRBD2 aligns across 12 bases. Germline assignment: CDR1 SGHAT and CDR2 FQNNGV. The CDR3 sequence is 15 residues long. Trimming at V came to 5 bases and at J to 5 bases, leaving 7 bases not matched to a gene. CDR3 sequence reads: CASSQTSGRGNEQYF. DNA for the CDR3: TGTGCCAGCAGCCAGACTAGCGGGAGAGGTAACGAGCAGTACTTC.

This clone was counted a single time. As DNA, the CDR3 is TGTGCCAGCGCCTCGAGTGCGGGCGAGCAGCCCCAGCATTTT. Protein: CASASSAGEQPQHF. This rearrangement joins TRBV7-9 to TRBJ1-5; D remains unclear. Trimming removed 8 bases at V and 7 bases at J, with 18 bases between. This CDR3 comprises 14 residues. CDR1 is SEHNR and CDR2 is FQNEAQ in the germline V gene (reference sequence).

This chain connects TRBV15 to TRBJ1-3, with D hard to call. Germline lookup yields CDR1 LNHNV and CDR2 YYDKDF (reference sequence). V was shortened by 0 bases and J by 0 bases, with 15 bases between the two germline ends. The CDR3 length is 18 residues. The CDR3 region is CATSRDPVSQSSGNTIYF. CDR3 in DNA: TGTGCCACCAGCAGAGATCCCGTTTCACAGAGCTCTGGAAACACCATATATTTT.

V usage is TRBV7-2 and J usage is TRBJ2-7, with D unclear. The length of the CDR3 is 14 residues. The V gene's germline CDR1 is SGHTA and CDR2 FQGNSA. Deletions cut 0 bases from V and 3 bases from J, with 9 bases between. The CDR3: CASSLAPMSYEQYF. CDR3 bases: TGTGCCAGCAGCTTAGCGCCTATGAGCTACGAGCAGTACTTC.

The rearrangement uses TRBV29-1 and TRBJ1-2, with TRBD1 matching over 9 bases. The CDR3 is 14 amino acids. Per the germline V gene, CDR1 is SQVTM and CDR2 is ANQGSEA. V lost 2 bases to trimming and J lost 7 bases; unmatched junction nucleotides: 8. CDR3 sequence: CSVEPPGTGRGYTF. The CDR3 DNA reads as TGCAGCGTTGAACCCCCCGGGACAGGGCGTGGCTACACCTTC.

The gene calls are TRBV5-1 and TRBJ2-7; the D gene is possibly TRBD1 (6 bases). V was trimmed by 0 bases and J by 3 bases, leaving 10 bases between them. There are 14 residues in the CDR3. Germline assignment: CDR1 SGHRS and CDR2 YFSETQ. The CDR3 sequence is CASSLVPGDYEQYF. CDR3 nucleotide sequence: TGCGCCAGCAGCTTGGTTCCAGGGGACTACGAGCAGTACTTC.

This clone was detected only once. J is TRBJ2-7 and V is TRBV7-2, with D possibly TRBD2 on 6 matching bases. This CDR3 contains 15 residues. Trimming took off 1 base at V and 2 bases at J, with 12 bases between the two ends. Germline V CDR1 and CDR2: SGHTA, FQGNSA. CDR3 nucleotide sequence: TGTGCCAGCAGCTTAGAGGGTGGAGGGGCCTACGAGCAGTACTTC. As protein: CASSLEGGGAYEQYF.

This chain joins TRBV4-1 and TRBJ2-5; 7 bases are shared with TRBD2. CDR1 and CDR2 from the germline V gene are MGHRA and YSYEKL. Trimming removed 3 bases from V and 5 bases from J; junction bases left unmatched: 24. CDR3 size: 20 residues. The CDR3 bases are TGCGCCAGCAGCCATTGGAGACCCCCCACGGGAGGCGAAGGTGGGGAGACCCAGTACTTC. Amino acids: CASSHWRPPTGGEGGETQYF.

V is TRBV28 and J is TRBJ1-2; D is undetermined. This CDR3 has 13 amino acids. Between the trimmed V and J ends, which lost 3 bases and 4 bases, there was a span of 9 bases. The V gene's germline CDR1 is MDHEN and CDR2 SYDVKM. CDR3 nucleotides: TGTGCCAGCAGTTTTGGGCAGCTCTATGGCTACACCTTC. Translated: CASSFGQLYGYTF.

The chain couples TRBV3-1 (or the pseudogene TRBV3-2) to TRBJ2-1; 12 positions agree with TRBD2. CDR3 length equals 17 residues. The junction had 11 bases not matched to a gene; V was cut back by 6 bases and J by 5 bases. The V gene's germline CDR1 is LGHDT and CDR2 YNNKEL (reference sequence). The CDR3: CASSQPLTSGRHNEQFF. The CDR3 bases are TGTGCCAGCAGTCAACCGCTGACTAGCGGGAGACACAATGAGCAGTTCTTC.

The V and J genes are TRBV30 and TRBJ1-4; 8 bases agree with TRBD1. Per germline, CDR1 GTSNPN and CDR2 SVGIG (reference sequence). J was trimmed by 5 bases and V by 3 bases; bases with no gene match: 5. The CDR3 sequence is 14 residues long. The CDR3 protein is CAWRRDRRNEKLFF. CDR3 in DNA: TGTGCCTGGAGGCGGGACAGGAGAAATGAAAAACTGTTTTTT.

The V and J genes are TRBV4-2 and TRBJ1-2; tentatively, D is TRBD1 (5 bases). The CDR3 is made up of 15 amino acids. Germline CDR1 and CDR2: LGHNA and YNFKEQ. The germline V and J ends were trimmed by 0 bases and 4 bases, with 12 bases remaining between them. CDR3 coding DNA: TGTGCCAGCAGCCAAGATTCGGGGGAGGTCTATGGCTACACCTTC. Translating gives CASSQDSGEVYGYTF.

This rearrangement joins TRBV18 to TRBJ1-1; 8 positions agree with TRBD1. Trimming removed 4 bases from V and 4 bases from J; junction bases left unmatched: 14. The CDR3 consists of 17 residues. CDR1 and CDR2 (germline): KGHSH, LQKENI. The CDR3 loop reads CASSREGQGAGITEAFF. In DNA form, the CDR3 reads TGTGCCAGCTCACGAGAGGGCCAGGGGGCTGGTATCACTGAAGCTTTCTTT.

V gene TRBV11-3 combines with J gene TRBJ2-1; possibly TRBD2 for D (6 bases). Germline lookup yields CDR1 SGHNT and CDR2 YENEEA. There are 15 residues in the CDR3. The V and J ends lost 3 bases and 8 bases respectively, with 17 bases between them. The CDR3 spells CASSFGSAGFDEQFF. CDR3 nucleotide sequence: TGTGCCAGCAGCTTCGGGAGTGCGGGTTTTGATGAGCAGTTCTTC.